A single sample is the source of the 17 T cell receptor beta chains below, sequenced in a study of T-cell reconstitution after alpha-beta-depleted transplantation in children. Unique molecular identifiers tagged the TCRbeta library. One entry per CDR3 protein, called by TCRdb with MiXCR from the PCR reads. Seen here are about 610,000 distinct CDR3 sequences, about 11% observed once, and the top ten hold roughly 3.9%. The sample consisted of PBMCs from the stem cell graft donor, taken from the stem cell graft. All receptors come from a human donor who donated a stem cell graft to a child with acute myeloid leukemia.

The chain carries TRBV11-2 and TRBJ2-1; 12 bases are a match to TRBD2. Germline CDR1 is SGHAT and CDR2 is FQNNGV. The length of the CDR3 is 14 residues. V lost 2 bases, J lost 9 bases, and 2 bases stayed unmatched. DNA for the CDR3: TGTGCCAGCAGCTTAACTAGCGGGAGGCTTGAGCAGTTCTTC. Encoded protein: CASSLTSGRLEQFF.

Concerning this clonotype: A much larger clone lies one base from this, so it may be a read error. The rearrangement links TRBV3-1 to TRBJ1-6, with D possibly TRBD1 on 5 matching bases. There are 19 residues in the CDR3. With 10 bases removed from V and 0 bases from J, the gap between germline ends came to 25 bases. CDR1 LGHDT and CDR2 YNNKEL come from the germline V gene (reference sequence). CDR3 sequence reads: CAIRSGRLKGSSYNSPLHF. The CDR3 DNA follows: TGTGCCATCAGGTCGGGACGCCTAAAGGGAAGCTCCTATAATTCACCCCTCCACTTT.

This clonotype was detected ten times or more. The chain combines TRBV7-2 with TRBJ2-1; 11 nucleotides agree with TRBD2. V trimming: 6 bases; J trimming: 7 bases; junction bases outside the gene matches: 5. The germline CDR1 and CDR2 sequences are SGHTA and FQGNSA. This CDR3 region has 14 residues. The CDR3 nucleotides are TGTGCCAGCAGACTGGGACTAGCGGAGAATGAGCAGTTCTTC. The encoded protein is CASRLGLAENEQFF.

This clonotype was detected many times. This chain joins TRBV4-3 and TRBJ2-3; 10 nucleotides match TRBD2. CDR1 and CDR2 (germline): LGHNA, YSLEER. Trimming took 0 bases from V and 2 from J; bases not matched to a gene: 5. The CDR3 runs to 17 residues. CDR3 bases: TGCGCCAGCAGCCAAGATAGACTAGCGGGTTCCACAGATACGCAGTATTTT. Its translation is CASSQDRLAGSTDTQYF.

This clonotype came up a few times. J is TRBJ2-3 and V is TRBV20-1; 11 bases agree with TRBD2. V gave up 3 bases and J gave up 2 bases; unmatched junction bases: 10. From germline, CDR1 is DFQATT and CDR2 SNEGSKA (reference sequence). The CDR3 is made up of 17 amino acids. CDR3 sequence: CSASWRGLAGLTDTQYF. The CDR3 bases are TGCAGTGCTAGCTGGCGAGGACTAGCGGGCCTCACAGATACGCAGTATTTT.

This clonotype occurred a few times. J is TRBJ2-2 and V is TRBV6-5; no firm D call. Between the trimmed V and J ends, which lost 7 bases and 3 bases, there was a span of 9 bases. Germline V gene lookup returns CDR1 MNHEY and CDR2 SVGAGI. This CDR3 is 13 amino acids long. The CDR3 DNA follows: TGTGCCAGCAATTCGGTCGACACCGGGGAGCTGTTTTTT. It yields the protein CASNSVDTGELFF.

This clonotype was detected only once. The rearrangement links TRBV5-1 to TRBJ2-5; tentatively, D is TRBD2 (6 bases). Germline-derived CDR1 and CDR2 are SGHRS and YFSETQ. Trimming stripped 2 bases from V and 4 bases from J, with 12 bases between. The CDR3 sequence is 14 residues long. CDR3 sequence (DNA): TGCGCCAGCAGCTTATCAGGGAGGAGAGAGACCCAGTACTTC. It encodes CASSLSGRRETQYF.

This clonotype was detected a few times. The V and J genes are TRBV7-9 and TRBJ2-5; 7 nucleotides match TRBD2. The V gene end was trimmed by 6 bases and the J gene end by 5 bases; junction bases not matched to a gene: 12. The CDR3 totals 15 residues. Germline CDR1 is SEHNR and CDR2 is FQNEAQ (reference sequence). CDR3 residues: CASRASGIRDETQYF. As DNA, the CDR3 is TGTGCCAGCAGGGCAAGCGGGATTCGAGATGAGACCCAGTACTTC. Full variable domain (missing parts from reference TRBV7-9 and TRBJ2-5): DTGVSQNPRHKITKRGQNVTFRCDPISEHNRLYWYRQTLGQGPEFLTYFQNEAQLEKSRLLSDRFSAERPKGSFSTLEIQRTEQGDSAMYLCASRASGIRDETQYFGPGTRLLVL.

This chain connects TRBV7-6 to TRBJ2-7; a weak D match, TRBD2 (6 bases). CDR1 is SGHVS, CDR2 FNYEAQ, per germline. The CDR3 has 15 residues. With 6 bases removed from V and 0 bases from J, the gap between germline ends came to 15 bases. The CDR3 here is CASSGGSGDSYEQYF. The CDR3 region has the DNA TGTGCCAGCAGTGGGGGGTCCGGGGACTCCTACGAGCAGTACTTC.

This sequence joins TRBV5-5 and TRBJ1-6, with D uncertain. V was cut by 5 bases and J by 12 bases, with 12 bases left in between. From germline, CDR1 is SGHKS and CDR2 YYEKEE (reference sequence). The CDR3 extends over 12 amino acids. The CDR3 here is CASRLWERPLHF. The CDR3 DNA follows: TGTGCCAGCAGGTTGTGGGAGAGACCCCTCCACTTT.

The V call is TRBV6-1, the J call TRBJ2-2, with D possibly being TRBD1 or TRBD2 (5 bases each). Germline V CDR1 and CDR2: MNHNS, SASEGT. V was clipped by 8 bases and J by 2 bases, with 21 bases between them. The CDR3 contains 17 residues. This chain's CDR3 is CASARSFGTENTGELFF. DNA of the CDR3: TGTGCCAGCGCCCGTTCGTTTGGGACGGAAAACACCGGGGAGCTGTTTTTT.

The V gene is TRBV6-2 or TRBV6-3, the J gene TRBJ2-7, with 8 bases aligning to TRBD1. CDR3 size: 16 residues. V lost 6 bases to trimming and J lost 4 bases; unmatched junction nucleotides: 14. CDR1 is MNHEY and CDR2 is SVGEGT in the germline V gene. DNA for the CDR3: TGTGCCAGCAGCCCGATTCGGACAGGGACGAATTACGAGCAGTACTTC. It specifies CASSPIRTGTNYEQYF.

At least ten counts were recorded for this clonotype. CDR3 coding DNA: TGTGCCACCGGGACTAGCGGGAGGGTGATGGTTAATTACAATGAGCAGTTCTTC. Amino acid sequence: CATGTSGRVMVNYNEQFF. The genes are TRBV6-5 and TRBJ2-1; 16 nucleotides agree with TRBD2. This CDR3 has 18 residues. J was trimmed by 4 bases and V by 10 bases; bases with no gene match: 13. Germline V gene sequence: CDR1 MNHEY, CDR2 SVGAGI.

This clonotype was seen many times. This rearrangement joins TRBV12-3 or TRBV12-4 to TRBJ1-5; D may be TRBD1 (6 bases). The CDR3 has 13 residues. V was trimmed by 1 base and J by 11 bases, leaving 12 bases between them. CDR3 sequence (DNA): TGTGCCAGCAGTTTAGGTACAGGGCCGACCCAGCATTTT. Its protein product is CASSLGTGPTQHF.

V usage is TRBV7-2 and J usage is TRBJ2-2; D unresolved. This CDR3 spans 15 amino acids. The V end lost 2 bases, the J end lost 5 bases, and 12 bases lay between the germline ends. The germline gives CDR1 SGHTA, CDR2 FQGNSA. CDR3 residues: CASSLTEMKTGELFF. The CDR3 DNA follows: TGTGCCAGCAGCTTAACGGAAATGAAAACCGGGGAGCTGTTTTTT.

This clonotype was seen at least ten times. The J gene is TRBJ1-1, the V gene TRBV20-1; D is uncertain. Trimming removed 1 base from V and 3 bases from J, with 12 bases in between. This CDR3 contains 14 residues. Germline values: CDR1 DFQATT, CDR2 SNEGSKA (reference sequence). In nucleotides, the CDR3 is TGCAGTGCTAGAGTTCCAGCAGGTCACACTGAAGCTTTCTTT. This sequence encodes CSARVPAGHTEAFF.

V is TRBV20-1 and J is TRBJ2-6, with 10 bases fitting TRBD1. The CDR3 loop spans 16 amino acids. The V and J ends lost 3 bases and 1 base, in that order; junction bases with no gene match: 3. Germline V gives CDR1 DFQATT, CDR2 SNEGSKA (reference sequence). This CDR3 is CSASRDRGSGANVLTF. DNA of the CDR3: TGCAGTGCTAGCCGGGACAGGGGTTCTGGGGCCAACGTCCTGACTTTC.